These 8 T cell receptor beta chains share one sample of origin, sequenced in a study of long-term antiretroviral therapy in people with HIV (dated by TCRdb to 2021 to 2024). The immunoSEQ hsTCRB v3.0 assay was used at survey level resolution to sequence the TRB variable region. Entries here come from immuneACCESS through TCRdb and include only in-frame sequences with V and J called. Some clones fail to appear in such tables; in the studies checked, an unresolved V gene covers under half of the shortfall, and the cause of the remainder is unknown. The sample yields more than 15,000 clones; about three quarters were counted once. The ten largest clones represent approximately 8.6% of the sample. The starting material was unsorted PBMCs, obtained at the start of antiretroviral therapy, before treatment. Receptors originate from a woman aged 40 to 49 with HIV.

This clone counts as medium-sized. For the CDR3, the DNA is TGCGCCAGCAGCCCCTTATGGGGGGGTCCCTCCTACGAGCAGTACTTC. It translates to CASSPLWGGPSYEQYF. The J gene is TRBJ2-7, the V gene TRBV5-1; 7 nucleotides align to TRBD2. V was clipped by 4 bases and J by 0 bases; unmatched bases: 10. Germline loops: CDR1 SGHRS, CDR2 YFSETQ. This CDR3 is built from 16 residues.

The chain's CDR3 is CASSFGGMNNEQFF. The CDR3 DNA is TGTGCCAGCAGCTTTGGGGGGATGAACAATGAGCAGTTCTTC. This rearrangement joins TRBV5-4 to TRBJ2-1; the D gene is possibly TRBD2 (6 bases). Per the germline V gene, CDR1 is SGHNT and CDR2 is YYREEE (reference sequence). V lost 2 bases, J lost 5 bases, and 11 bases lay in between. The CDR3 extends over 14 amino acids.

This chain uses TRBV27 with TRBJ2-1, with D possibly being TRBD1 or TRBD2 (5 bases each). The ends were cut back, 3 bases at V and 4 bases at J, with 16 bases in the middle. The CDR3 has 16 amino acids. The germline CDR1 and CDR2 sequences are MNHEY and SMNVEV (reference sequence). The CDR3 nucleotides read TGTGCCAGCAGTTTGAGGGACCAGGACCTATACAATGAGCAGTTCTTC. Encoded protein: CASSLRDQDLYNEQFF.

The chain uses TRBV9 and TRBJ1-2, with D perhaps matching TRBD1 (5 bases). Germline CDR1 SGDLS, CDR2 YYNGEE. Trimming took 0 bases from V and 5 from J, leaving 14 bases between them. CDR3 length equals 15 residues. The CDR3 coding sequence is TGTGCCAGCAGCGTAGAAGACGGTAGGGGATATGGCTACACCTTC. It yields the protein CASSVEDGRGYGYTF.

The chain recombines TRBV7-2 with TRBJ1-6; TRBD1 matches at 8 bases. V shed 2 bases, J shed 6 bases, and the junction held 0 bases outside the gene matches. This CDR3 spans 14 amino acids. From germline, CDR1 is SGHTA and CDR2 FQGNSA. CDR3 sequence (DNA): TGTGCCAGCAGCTTACAGGGGGCTAATTCACCCCTCCACTTT. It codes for CASSLQGANSPLHF.

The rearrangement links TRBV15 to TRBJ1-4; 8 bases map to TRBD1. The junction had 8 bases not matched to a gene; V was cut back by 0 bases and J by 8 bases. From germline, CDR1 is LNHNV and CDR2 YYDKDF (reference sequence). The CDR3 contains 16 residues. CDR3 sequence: CATSRDLSTGVEKLFF. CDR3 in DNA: TGTGCCACCAGCAGAGATCTTTCGACAGGGGTGGAAAAACTGTTTTTT.

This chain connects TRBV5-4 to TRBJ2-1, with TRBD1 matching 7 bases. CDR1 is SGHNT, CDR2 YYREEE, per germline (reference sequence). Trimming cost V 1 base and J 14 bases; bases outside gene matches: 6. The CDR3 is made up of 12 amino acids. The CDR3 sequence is CASSLRDREKFF. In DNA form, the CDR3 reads TGTGCCAGCAGCTTGAGAGACAGGGAAAAGTTCTTC.

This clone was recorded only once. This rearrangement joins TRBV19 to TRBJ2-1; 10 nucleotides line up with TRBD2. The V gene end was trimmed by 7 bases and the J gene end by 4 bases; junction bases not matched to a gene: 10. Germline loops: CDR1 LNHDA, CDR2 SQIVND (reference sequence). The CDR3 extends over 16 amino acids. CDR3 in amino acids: CASTLLGAGGYNEQFF. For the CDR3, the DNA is TGTGCCAGTACCCTGCTCGGAGCGGGGGGGTACAATGAGCAGTTCTTC.